This T cell receptor (beta chain) was sequenced in a study of regulatory T cells in long-lasting Graves disease. This clonotype occurred a few times. TCR beta libraries were built with iRepertoire HTBI primers and Arm-PCR of CDR3 regions. One entry per CDR3 protein, called by TCRdb with MiXCR from the multiplex PCR reads. The sample yields about 430,000 distinct CDR3 sequences, roughly 23% seen once. Time point denoted: persistent/refractory GD, antithyroid drugs over 5 years with positive TRAb. Construction of the TCR library relied on RNA isolated from PBMCs. V was cut by 0 bases and J by 6 bases, with 5 bases left in between. This CDR3 contains 12 residues. CDR1 and CDR2 from the germline V gene are SQVTM and ANQGSEA.

The rearrangement uses TRBV29-1 and TRBJ2-2; D remains unclear. The TCR originated in a female donor with Graves disease. Specimen: peripheral blood mononuclear cells (PBMCs), collected when the disease was refractory, from a patient treated with antithyroid drugs. CDR3 region: CSVEEPSGELFF. CDR3 bases: TGCAGCGTTGAAGAGCCGTCCGGGGAGCTGTTTTTT.